Listed below are T cell receptor beta chains from one sample, sequenced in a study of blood T cell repertoires in COVID-19. Data came from immunoSEQ multiplex PCR; TCRdb stores just in-frame clones and leaves some out. In the table there are over 250,000 clones, roughly nine tenths of which are singletons. The sample was peripheral blood. The origin of the receptors is a man aged 45-65 years with acute or convalescent COVID-19. Each CDR3 is given with its conserved first and last residue. The order of the fields is V gene, D gene, J gene, clone size, CDR3 protein, CDR3 DNA. A D gene is named only where the DNA matches it firmly. Size is omitted from some rows. Given values are once, few, many or a class for expanded clones.

TRBV12-2	-	TRBJ1-5	-	CASRLMGDRVPNQPQHF	TGTGCAAGTCGCTTAATGGGTGACAGGGTCCCTAATCAGCCCCAGCATTTT
TRBV7-9	-	TRBJ1-4	-	CASSEGAKLTEKLFF	TGTGCCAGCAGCGAGGGCGCTAAACTAACCGAAAAACTGTTTTTT
TRBV27	-	TRBJ2-1	-	CASSLKAGWGYNEQFF	TGTGCCAGCAGTTTAAAGGCAGGGTGGGGCTACAATGAGCAGTTCTTC
TRBV3-1/TRBV3-2	-	TRBJ1-2	-	CASSQRGLGGYTF	TGTGCCAGCAGCCAAAGGGGTCTTGGAGGCTACACCTTC
TRBV7-3	TRBD1	TRBJ2-3	once	CASSQTPGQGHTQYF	TGTGCCAGCAGCCAAACCCCCGGACAGGGGCATACGCAGTATTTT
TRBV18	TRBD2	TRBJ2-4	-	CASSRGGAQNIQYF	TGTGCCAGCTCACGCGGGGGAGCCCAAAACATTCAGTACTTC
TRBV9	TRBD1	TRBJ2-3	-	CASSPLGQHTDTQYF	TGTGCCAGCAGTCCCTTGGGACAGCACACAGATACGCAGTATTTT
TRBV3-1/TRBV3-2	TRBD2	TRBJ2-1	-	CASSRTTSGGPDDNEQFF	TGTGCCAGCAGCCGAACGACTAGCGGGGGCCCAGATGACAATGAGCAGTTCTTC
TRBV9	-	TRBJ2-3	-	CASSQGDRPDTQYF	TGTGCCAGCAGTCAGGGTGACCGGCCAGATACGCAGTATTTT
TRBV2	-	TRBJ2-7	-	CASNRYRTYEQYF	TGTGCCAGCAATAGGTACAGGACCTACGAGCAGTACTTC
TRBV5-1	TRBD1	TRBJ1-5	-	CASTGTGGENQPQHF	TGCGCCAGCACCGGTACAGGGGGCGAAAATCAGCCCCAGCATTTT
TRBV19	-	TRBJ2-2	-	CASSIPGGLAGELFF	TGTGCCAGTAGTATCCCCGGGGGGCTCGCCGGGGAGCTGTTTTTT
TRBV10-3	-	TRBJ2-7	-	CAITPTTADPYEQYF	TGTGCCATCACCCCGACAACCGCCGACCCCTACGAGCAGTACTTC
TRBV7-9	-	TRBJ1-1	few	CASSGLTGNTEAFF	TGTGCCAGCAGCGGATTAACAGGGAACACTGAAGCTTTCTTT
TRBV6-5	-	TRBJ2-1	once	CASSYTQGSYNEQFF	TGTGCCAGCAGTTACACCCAGGGTTCCTACAATGAGCAGTTCTTC
TRBV12-3/TRBV12-4	-	TRBJ1-5	-	CASSLGQLPQHF	TGTGCCAGCAGTTTAGGGCAGTTGCCCCAGCATTTT
TRBV6-2/TRBV6-3	TRBD1	TRBJ1-2	-	CASSYSGWKNTFSGQGPGYTF	TGTGCCAGCAGTTACTCAGGTTGGAAAAACACCTTCTCGGGACAGGGTCCTGGCTACACCTTC
TRBV29-1	-	TRBJ1-3	-	CSAAESGNTIYF	TGCAGCGCTGCCGAGTCTGGAAACACCATATATTTT
TRBV9	TRBD1	TRBJ2-2	-	CASSEQGADTGELFF	TGTGCCAGCAGCGAACAGGGGGCGGACACCGGGGAGCTGTTTTTT
TRBV6-5	TRBD1	TRBJ2-7	-	CASSSQGAISYEQYF	TGTGCCAGCAGCTCACAGGGGGCTATCTCCTACGAGCAGTACTTC
TRBV27	-	TRBJ2-5	-	CASSPNIYQETQYF	TGTGCCAGCAGTCCAAACATCTACCAAGAGACCCAGTACTTC
TRBV18	TRBD2	TRBJ2-7	once	CASSPTSGEYEQYF	TGTGCCAGCTCACCAACTAGCGGGGAGTACGAGCAGTACTTC
TRBV6-1	-	TRBJ2-7	-	CASSEVPEGEQYF	TGTGCCAGCAGTGAAGTCCCTGAGGGCGAGCAGTACTTC
TRBV19	-	TRBJ2-6	-	CASSFGQSGANVLTF	TGTGCCAGTAGTTTTGGACAGTCTGGGGCCAACGTCCTGACTTTC
TRBV19	TRBD1	TRBJ1-6	-	CASSPGQFNSPLHF	TGTGCCAGTAGCCCGGGACAGTTTAATTCACCCCTCCACTTT
TRBV5-1	-	TRBJ2-5	-	CASSSGSGGQETQYF	TGCGCCAGCAGCTCGGGTAGCGGCGGCCAAGAGACCCAGTACTTC
TRBV2	-	TRBJ2-7	-	CASNIESYEQYF	TGTGCCAGCAATATAGAATCCTACGAGCAGTACTTC
TRBV6-6	TRBD1	TRBJ2-6	-	CASSPDRGSGANVLTF	TGTGCCAGCAGCCCTGACAGGGGCTCTGGGGCCAACGTCCTGACTTTC
TRBV7-2	TRBD1	TRBJ1-6	once	CASSKDRGRDSPLHF	TGTGCCAGCAGCAAGGACAGGGGGCGGGATTCACCCCTCCACTTT
TRBV5-6	-	TRBJ1-5	few	CASSFTGSQPQHF	TGTGCCAGCAGCTTTACAGGGTCTCAGCCCCAGCATTTT
TRBV19	TRBD1	TRBJ1-4	-	CASNPQGAGNEKLFF	TGTGCCAGTAACCCCCAGGGGGCTGGTAATGAAAAACTGTTTTTT
TRBV3-1/TRBV3-2	TRBD2	TRBJ2-5	-	CASRRTSGGTQYF	TGTGCCAGCAGGCGGACTAGCGGGGGGACCCAGTACTTC
TRBV7-9	TRBD1	TRBJ1-6	-	CASSLGTGNNSPLHF	TGTGCCAGCAGCTTAGGGACAGGGAATAATTCACCCCTCCACTTT
TRBV11-2	TRBD1	TRBJ2-7	-	CASSSTLDRAGGEQYF	TGTGCCAGCAGCTCAACATTAGACAGGGCAGGAGGCGAGCAGTACTTC
TRBV7-9	TRBD1	TRBJ2-5	-	CASSPGQGGETQYF	TGTGCCAGCAGCCCCGGACAGGGCGGTGAGACCCAGTACTTC
TRBV27	-	TRBJ1-5	-	CASSGSTGRVNQPQHF	TGTGCCAGCAGTGGCTCGACAGGTAGAGTCAATCAGCCCCAGCATTTT
TRBV7-9	TRBD2	TRBJ2-3	-	CASSISLAGASTDTQYF	TGTGCCAGCAGCATCTCTCTAGCGGGCGCTAGCACAGATACGCAGTATTTT
TRBV6-5	TRBD1	TRBJ2-7	-	CASSYRTGNEQYF	TGTGCCAGCAGTTACCGGACAGGGAACGAGCAGTACTTC
TRBV6-5	TRBD1	TRBJ2-7	-	CASSIRQGTGAEQYF	TGTGCCAGCAGCATCCGCCAAGGGACAGGTGCCGAGCAGTACTTC
TRBV19	TRBD1	TRBJ1-5	-	CASRDRDQPQHF	TGTGCCAGTAGAGACAGGGATCAGCCCCAGCATTTT
TRBV19	-	TRBJ2-5	-	CASSIGELGAGGTQYF	TGTGCCAGTAGTATCGGCGAACTGGGTGCCGGCGGGACCCAGTACTTC
TRBV11-2	TRBD1	TRBJ2-7	-	CASSPNPLTGVEQYF	TGTGCCAGCAGCCCCAACCCACTGACAGGGGTCGAGCAGTACTTC
TRBV2	TRBD1	TRBJ1-1	-	CASSSDRTGTEAFF	TGTGCCAGCAGTTCGGACAGGACTGGCACTGAAGCTTTCTTT
TRBV3-1/TRBV3-2	TRBD1	TRBJ1-2	-	CASSQGWAGGLYGYTF	TGTGCCAGCAGCCAAGGTTGGGCAGGGGGACTCTATGGCTACACCTTC